The sequence of this TCR beta chain was determined in a study of glioma-infiltrating T cells after dendritic cell vaccination (dated by TCRdb to the mid-2010s). For context, the study as a whole: A cohort of 15 or so glioblastoma patients from Phase I and II dendritic cell vaccination trials was included, of whom 9 were newly diagnosed and 6 had recurrent disease. Between the early 2000s and the early 2010s, the patients were given dendritic cell vaccination pulsed with autologous tumor lysate. The vaccine consisted of monocyte-derived dendritic cells cultured approximately seven days with IL-4 and GM-CSF, then pulsed overnight with autologous tumor lysate. Three intradermal dendritic cell vaccine injections were administered to patients at biweekly intervals in the arm below the axilla. Deep sequencing of TCR beta CDR3 regions was used to quantify tumor-infiltrating lymphocyte content and compare tumor and blood repertoires in dendritic cell-vaccinated glioblastoma patients. Survival after dendritic cell vaccination was correlated with TCR sequencing metrics, such as TIL content and the overlap between tumor and blood repertoires. Study-level results and caveats: The cohort was small and heterogeneous, only a few patients had full blood and tumor sets, and even fewer had initial-recurrent tumor pairs. The response model built on TCR overlap across three groups was characterized as speculative, with prospective validation still needed. After dendritic cell vaccination, a higher estimated pretreatment TIL content predicted longer time to progression and longer overall survival. TCR clonality showed no direct relationship with survival, which suggests that a diverse polyclonal response may be important.

A word on this clone: Its antigen specificity is not known. No base quality values were provided; no much bigger clone lies one nucleotide off.

Interpreted using the paper, the time point label stands for: after dendritic cell vaccination, including at tumor progression/relapse. Patients were selected for having adequate residual fresh-frozen tumor tissue and more than two years of available survival data. None of the glioblastoma patients carried an isocitrate dehydrogenase mutation, although molecular status otherwise varied. PBMC were collected before vaccination, two weeks after the third vaccination, and at tumor progression if tumor progression occurred. The Qiagen DNeasy Blood extraction Kit was used for extraction of genomic DNA. The immunoSEQ assay amplified TCRB CDR3 regions from approximately 2 micrograms of genomic DNA, or from all available DNA when less than that amount was available. The multiplex PCR relied on 60 forward primers for TCR V beta segments and 13 reverse primers for J beta segments. To estimate the number of reads per starting template, synthetic control templates were added to each sample at limiting dilution. Sequencing produced 87 bp reads on the Illumina HiSeq System. The source study handled its data this way. PCR and sequencing errors were removed by a nearest neighbor algorithm that merged closely related sequences. TCR overlap was measured as the percentage of unique tumor TCR beta sequences also present in the same patient's peripheral blood. The source is immuneACCESS, and TCRdb retained only in-frame sequences with V and J called. Part of the clones is not carried over; for the studies checked, unresolved V genes explain less than half of this, and the remainder is unexplained. The V and J calls and clone size were taken over from that table, and D and trimming were inferred from the DNA. This sample lists tens of thousands of clones; 70% to 85% were detected once. Around 14% of the sample is taken by the ten largest.

This receptor was identified in a human donor with glioblastoma. Sample: blood, taken after dendritic cell vaccination.

The DNA sequence is as follows: TGTGCCAGCAGCTTAGAGGTGGGGGCGGACGAGCAGTACTTC. The encoded protein is CASSLEVGADEQYF. This chain is built from TRBV7-9 and TRBJ2-7; a weak D assignment points to TRBD1 (6 bases agree). V is shortened by 1 base, J by 5 bases, and the region joining them spans 12 bases. The CDR3 sequence holds 14 residues, the cysteine and phenylalanine included. The DNA shown is the 42-base CDR3, in frame from base 1. CDR1 SEHNR and CDR2 FQNEAQ are derived from the germline V gene (reference sequence).